This TCR beta chain emerged from a study of shared clonotypes between healthy human individuals. At the level of the study: Each donor's CD8 memory used one plate, CD8 naive two, each CD4 subset three. Findings of the study overall: Deeper or shallower sequencing was expected to change how clonotypes are shared among donors.

Notes on this clone: Antigen specificity is unknown.

The germline CDR1 and CDR2 sequences are SGHRS and YFSETQ. The V gene end was trimmed by 6 bases and the J gene end by 0 bases; junction bases not matched to a gene: 2. CDR3 length: 14 residues. This table comes from immunoSEQ multiplex PCR, and its TCRdb copy is limited to in-frame clones, with some not included. The repertoire has hundreds of thousands of clones, about 97% of them found once; the top ten carry around 0.057%. Participating donors were healthy, HIV-negative adults free of recent acute infections or vaccinations. The material sequenced was naive CD4+ T cells sorted from blood. Described subset: CD45RA+ positively selected. The chain links TRBV5-1 to TRBJ2-1, with 8 nucleotides matching TRBD2. The receptor's source is a woman aged 25 to 39 in good health. CDR3 residues: CASTSGSSYNEQFF. Written as DNA, the CDR3 is TGCGCCAGCACCAGCGGGAGCTCCTACAATGAGCAGTTCTTC.